This TCR beta chain was captured in a study of cytomegalovirus exposure and HLA in healthy donors. Repertoires were generated with immunoSEQ multiplex PCR, while TCRdb's copy carries only in-frame clones and drops some. The data show some 190,000 clones, with roughly 88% seen just once and more than 1.1% held by the top ten. Per germline, CDR1 KGHSH and CDR2 LQKENI. There are 14 residues in the CDR3. Trimming took 4 bases from V and 6 from J; bases not matched to a gene: 2. This chain joins TRBV18 and TRBJ1-5, with 11 bases matching TRBD1. Sample: PBMCs. The receptor was isolated from a woman aged 18-30 years in good health and CMV-seronegative. CDR3 protein: CASSLDRGPQPQHF. The CDR3 region has the DNA TGTGCCAGCTCACTGGACAGGGGGCCTCAGCCCCAGCATTTT.